This entry lists 18 T cell receptor beta chains sequenced from one sample in a study of CD8 T cells in Susac syndrome. It was with random hexamers that roughly 0.45 to 1 ug RNA was reverse transcribed. TCRdb fed the immunoSEQ multiplex PCR reads into MiXCR, producing one record per CDR3 protein. The data show about 50,000 distinct CDR3 sequences, around 93% seen once. The sample comprised CD8+ T cells from PBMCs. All receptors come from a human donor with multiple sclerosis.

The chain recombines TRBV3-1 with TRBJ2-7; TRBD1 aligns across 8 bases. This CDR3 region has 15 residues. CDR1 is LGHDT, CDR2 YNNKEL, per germline (reference sequence). V was pared by 4 bases and J by 5 bases, with 10 bases of the junction left unmatched. CDR3 amino acids: CASSPSGQVVHEQYF. In DNA, the CDR3 is TGTGCCAGCAGCCCATCGGGACAGGTTGTCCACGAGCAGTACTTC.

This chain connects TRBV28 to TRBJ1-2, with 9 bases identical to TRBD1. Losses at the gene ends were 7 bases for V and 8 bases for J; bases not matched to a gene: 5. This CDR3 has 12 amino acids. Germline V gene sequence: CDR1 MDHEN, CDR2 SYDVKM. CDR3 sequence: CASIPDRGGYTF. The CDR3 bases are TGTGCCAGCATTCCGGACAGGGGAGGCTACACCTTC.

The rearrangement links TRBV2 to TRBJ1-2, with D perhaps matching TRBD1 (5 bases). From germline, CDR1 is SNHLY and CDR2 FYNNEI. V dropped 5 bases and J dropped 4 bases, with 11 bases sitting between them. This CDR3 is 13 amino acids long. In DNA, the CDR3 is TGTGCCAGCAGTACCCCTGGGGCCTATGGCTACACCTTC. Translating it yields CASSTPGAYGYTF.

The chain joins TRBV12-3 or TRBV12-4 to TRBJ2-5; 12 bases agree with TRBD2. The CDR3 is made up of 13 amino acids. J lost 12 bases, V lost 5 bases, and 7 bases had no gene match. The DNA for the CDR3 is TGTGCCAGCAGTCTTACTGGACTAGCGGGGAAGTACTTC. Amino acid sequence: CASSLTGLAGKYF.

This chain links TRBV6-5 with TRBJ1-3; possible D gene TRBD1, 5 bases. V lost 11 bases to trimming and J lost 9 bases, with 23 bases between them. Germline lookup yields CDR1 MNHEY and CDR2 SVGAGI. The CDR3 is 14 residues long. The CDR3, as DNA: TGTGCCTCCAGGGCGAACCCCCAAATAAGCACCATATATTTT. Encoded protein: CASRANPQISTIYF.

The V gene is TRBV7-8, the J gene TRBJ2-2; D unresolved. V lost 7 bases and J lost 7, with 22 bases in between. Per germline, CDR1 SGHVS and CDR2 FQNEAQ. CDR3 size: 16 residues. CDR3 DNA: TGTGCCAGCACCCCTCCCTCTGGAGCCCCCGGCGGGGAGCTGTTTTTT. Translating it yields CASTPPSGAPGGELFF. The whole variable domain, remainder taken from reference TRBV7-8 and TRBJ2-2, is GAGVSQSPRYKVAKRGQDVALRCDPISGHVSLFWYQQALGQGPEFLTYFQNEAQLDKSGLPSDRFFAERPEGSVSTLKIQRTQQEDSAVYLCASTPPSGAPGGELFFGEGSRLTVL.

The rearrangement uses TRBV6-5 and TRBJ1-2; the D is unclear. The length of the CDR3 is 15 residues. V was shortened by 0 bases and J by 4 bases, with 12 bases between the two germline ends. CDR1 and CDR2 from the germline V gene are MNHEY and SVGAGI. The CDR3 bases are TGTGCCAGCAGTTACTCGCCCCTTTTGGGCTATGGCTACACCTTC. Its protein product is CASSYSPLLGYGYTF.

The chain's CDR3 is CASSLAAENTQYF. CDR3 coding DNA: TGTGCCAGCAGCTTGGCCGCAGAAAATACGCAGTATTTT. This chain links TRBV5-6 with TRBJ2-3; no reliable D call. Per the germline V gene, CDR1 is SGHDT and CDR2 is YYEEEE. Trimming cost V 0 bases and J 7 bases, with 9 bases left between them. This CDR3 is built from 13 residues.

The V call is TRBV12-5, the J call TRBJ1-2; no definite D call. Per germline, CDR1 LGHNT and CDR2 FRNRAP. The V end was cut by 0 bases, the J end by 2 bases, with 13 bases between. The CDR3 is made up of 16 amino acids. CDR3 sequence: CASGLVREIGNYGYTF. In DNA form, the CDR3 reads TGTGCTAGTGGTTTGGTACGGGAGATTGGGAACTATGGCTACACCTTC.

The CDR3 bases are TGTGCCAGCAGTTCCTACAGGGCGGGTGAGCAGTTCTTC. Translating it yields CASSSYRAGEQFF. The chain carries TRBV27 and TRBJ2-1; a possible D gene is TRBD1 (6 bases). Trimming pared 4 bases from V and 9 bases from J, leaving 13 bases between. From germline, CDR1 is MNHEY and CDR2 SMNVEV (reference sequence). CDR3 length equals 13 residues.

The chain employs TRBV29-1 and TRBJ2-5; either TRBD1 or TRBD2 may supply D (7 bases each). The CDR3 spans 13 residues. Germline CDR1 reads SQVTM; CDR2 reads ANQGSEA. V was pared by 7 bases and J by 6 bases, with 18 bases between. The CDR3 spells CSADREGRKTQYF. In nucleotides, the CDR3 is TGCAGCGCAGACAGGGAGGGAAGAAAGACCCAGTACTTC.

The J gene is TRBJ2-2, the V gene TRBV2, with no clear D. V lost 0 bases and J 5 bases, leaving 13 bases between the germline ends. Germline V CDR1 and CDR2: SNHLY, FYNNEI. This CDR3 contains 16 residues. CDR3: CASSEALLARTGELFF. The CDR3 nucleotides read TGTGCCAGCAGTGAAGCGCTTCTCGCGAGGACCGGGGAGCTGTTTTTT.

The sample holds one count of this clonotype. This chain links TRBV6-5 with TRBJ1-2, with unresolved D. Germline V CDR1 and CDR2: MNHEY, SVGAGI. Trimming removed 5 bases at V and 6 bases at J, with 13 bases between. The length of the CDR3 is 13 residues. The CDR3 nucleotides read TGTGCCAGCAGTCCTTTTCCCGGCCATGGCTACACCTTC. Encoded protein: CASSPFPGHGYTF.

The chain combines TRBV6-6 with TRBJ1-2; the D gene is possibly TRBD1 (5 bases). There are 15 residues in the CDR3. The V gene's germline CDR1 is MNHNY and CDR2 SVGAGI (reference sequence). V dropped 0 bases and J dropped 5 bases, with 13 bases sitting between them. In DNA form, the CDR3 reads TGTGCCAGCAGTTACTCGGGGCTTTGGGAATATGGCTACACCTTC. This gives the protein CASSYSGLWEYGYTF.

The genes are TRBV4-3 and TRBJ2-7; D perhaps matches TRBD2 (5 bases). Trimming left V 0 bases short and J 1 base short, with 13 bases between. Germline CDR1 is LGHNA and CDR2 is YSLEER. The CDR3 is made up of 16 amino acids. The CDR3 region is CASSQDGRGNSYEQYF. CDR3 nucleotides: TGCGCCAGCAGCCAAGACGGACGGGGTAATTCCTACGAGCAGTACTTC.

The chain is built from TRBV20-1 and TRBJ1-2; D possibly corresponds to TRBD1 (5 bases). Germline assignment: CDR1 DFQATT and CDR2 SNEGSKA (reference sequence). V was shortened by 3 bases and J by 4 bases, with 12 bases between the two germline ends. This CDR3 is built from 13 residues. The CDR3 nucleotides read TGCAGTGCTAGCGGCAGGGAGCCCTATGGCTACACCTTC. Translated: CSASGREPYGYTF.

The table lists this clonotype with a few counts. V is TRBV4-3 and J is TRBJ2-7, with 10 bases identical to TRBD1. This CDR3 spans 13 amino acids. The V gene's germline CDR1 is LGHNA and CDR2 YSLEER. V dropped 4 bases and J dropped 3; count of bases not matched to a gene: 0. The CDR3 is CASSRDRGYEQYF. DNA for the CDR3: TGCGCCAGCAGCCGGGACAGGGGCTACGAGCAGTACTTC.

The chain is built from TRBV27 and TRBJ1-1; D perhaps matches TRBD1 (6 bases). This CDR3 contains 14 residues. V dropped 4 bases and J dropped 0 bases, with 9 bases sitting between them. CDR1 is MNHEY and CDR2 is SMNVEV in the germline V gene (reference sequence). This CDR3 is CASSSGTLNTEAFF. CDR3 nucleotides: TGTGCCAGCAGTTCCGGGACATTGAACACTGAAGCTTTCTTT.